One TCR beta chain is described in this entry. Its antigen is still unknown. This sample was included in a study of T cell responses to AZD1222 COVID-19 vaccine. Study-wide results and limits: Once two AZD1222 doses were given, Spike-specific TCR breadth and depth went up. AZD1222 recipients seropositive at baseline numbered only 6 or 7. Females made up more of the donors, who were largely white British, and clonal diversity may have come out too low.

V shed 4 bases, J shed 5 bases, and the junction held 11 bases outside the gene matches. The CDR3 loop spans 17 amino acids. Germline assignment: CDR1 SGHDT and CDR2 YYEEEE. The method was immunoSEQ multiplex PCR; TCRdb's version includes in-frame clones alone and lacks a portion of them. The sample has some 150,000 clones, about 86% seen once. Analysis merged second doses at about 4 or about 12 weeks. Sequencing used peripheral blood, obtained 28 days after the second AZD1222 dose. This receptor was identified in an adult who received the AZD1222 COVID-19 vaccine. The V gene is TRBV5-6, the J gene TRBJ2-5, with 13 bases matching TRBD2. This CDR3 reads CASSAPLAGGPSETQYF. The DNA of the CDR3 is TGTGCCAGCAGCGCCCCACTAGCGGGAGGGCCGTCGGAGACCCAGTACTTC.